The TCR beta chain described here comes from a study of OX40 agonist ivuxolimab in advanced cancers. Study at large: Patients were given ivuxolimab, an antibody that agonizes OX40 (CD134). Dose-escalation patients' cancers were hepatocellular carcinoma, melanoma, renal cell or head and neck cancer.

This table comes from immunoSEQ multiplex PCR, and its TCRdb copy is limited to in-frame clones, with some not included. The sample includes about 53,000 clones, approximately 84% of them seen just once. Germline CDR1 is SGHVS and CDR2 is FQNEAQ. After removal of 0 bases from V and 7 bases from J, the junction contained 8 bases not matched to a gene. The CDR3 sequence is 15 residues long. This specimen was CD4+ or CD8+ T cells sorted from blood, taken in a trial of the OX40 agonist ivuxolimab. V and J are TRBV7-8 and TRBJ2-7; 8 bases line up with TRBD1. The sequence was collected from an adult with an advanced solid tumor such as melanoma, head and neck, liver or kidney cancer. The CDR3 DNA reads TGTGCCAGCAGCTTAGCCCCCAGGGGGCATAGGGAGCAGTACTTC. This gives the protein CASSLAPRGHREQYF.